These 20 T cell receptor beta chains originate from one sample sequenced in a study of OX40 agonist ivuxolimab in advanced cancers. Sequencing used immunoSEQ multiplex PCR; TCRdb keeps in-frame clones, though not all of them. The sample contains roughly 46,000 clones, about 79% of which appear only once. The material sequenced was CD4+ or CD8+ T cells sorted from blood, taken in a trial of the OX40 agonist ivuxolimab. These receptors all stem from an adult with an advanced solid tumor such as melanoma, head and neck, liver or kidney cancer.

CDR3 sequence reads: CASSWGPGDGYTF. DNA for the CDR3: TGTGCCAGCAGCTGGGGCCCCGGGGATGGCTACACCTTC. V usage is TRBV7-8 and J usage is TRBJ1-2; D might be TRBD1 (5 bases). Trimming shortened V by 4 bases and J by 6 bases, and 12 bases separated the two germline ends. Per germline, CDR1 SGHVS and CDR2 FQNEAQ. This CDR3 is 13 amino acids long.

V gene TRBV6-4 combines with J gene TRBJ2-5; no firm D call. The CDR3 loop spans 14 amino acids. V was trimmed by 0 bases and J by 7 bases, leaving 12 bases between them. CDR1 and CDR2 (germline): MRHNA, SNTAGT. The CDR3: CASSDSRGMVTQYF. In DNA form, the CDR3 reads TGTGCCAGCAGTGACTCCCGAGGAATGGTGACCCAGTACTTC.

The rearrangement links TRBV4-3 to TRBJ2-3, with TRBD2 identical over 11 bases. Germline values: CDR1 LGHNA, CDR2 YSLEER. V trimming: 0 bases; J trimming: 4 bases; junction bases outside the gene matches: 3. The length of the CDR3 is 16 residues. This CDR3 is CASSQEGSGGADTQYF. In DNA form, the CDR3 reads TGCGCCAGCAGCCAAGAAGGTAGCGGGGGGGCAGATACGCAGTATTTT.

The chain links TRBV11-2 to TRBJ1-1, with 8 positions matching TRBD1. Trimming took 1 base from V and 1 from J; bases not matched to a gene: 11. Germline V gene lookup returns CDR1 SGHAT and CDR2 FQNNGV. There are 18 residues in the CDR3. CDR3 nucleotide sequence: TGTGCCAGCAGCTTAGGAATGGCAGGGGGCGTGAAGAACACTGAAGCTTTCTTT. It is translated as CASSLGMAGGVKNTEAFF.

The rearrangement uses TRBV7-3 and TRBJ2-1; 10 bases match TRBD2. The length of the CDR3 is 14 residues. Germline-derived CDR1 and CDR2 are SGHTA and FQGTGA. V lost 3 bases to trimming and J lost 9 bases; unmatched junction nucleotides: 5. The CDR3 region is CASSLGGLATEQFF. DNA of the CDR3: TGTGCCAGCAGCTTGGGGGGACTAGCGACTGAGCAGTTCTTC.

This chain connects TRBV5-6 to TRBJ2-3; 12 bases map to TRBD2. The junction had 12 bases not matched to a gene; V was cut back by 4 bases and J by 0 bases. Germline V gene data show CDR1 as SGHDT and CDR2 as YYEEEE. The CDR3 has 19 residues. The CDR3 spells CASSEGLAGTILSTDTQYF. CDR3 nucleotide sequence: TGTGCCAGCAGCGAGGGACTAGCGGGCACCATTCTCAGCACAGATACGCAGTATTTT.

V is TRBV9 and J is TRBJ1-5, with 10 positions matching TRBD1. Trimming cost V 0 bases and J 0 bases; bases outside gene matches: 3. Germline V gene sequence: CDR1 SGDLS, CDR2 YYNGEE. The CDR3 runs to 17 residues. The CDR3 nucleotides are TGTGCCAGCAGCGTAGGACAGGGGGCGGGTAGCAATCAGCCCCAGCATTTT. This translates into CASSVGQGAGSNQPQHF.

The V gene is TRBV10-3, the J gene TRBJ2-3, with D possibly being TRBD2 (6 bases). V gave up 10 bases and J gave up 2 bases, with 19 bases separating them. The CDR3 length is 15 residues. Germline V lookup: CDR1 ENHRY, CDR2 SYGVKD. CDR3 in amino acids: CATDLGGGTTDTQYF. In nucleotides, the CDR3 is TGTGCCACCGATCTAGGAGGCGGGACCACAGATACGCAGTATTTT.

As for this clone: A junction boundary mismatches the germline segment, possibly from a read error. The chain combines TRBV4-2 with TRBJ2-3; TRBD2 matches 11 bases. The V gene's germline CDR1 is LGHNA and CDR2 YNFKEQ. The CDR3 is 15 residues long. The CDR3 bases are TGTGCCAGCAGTCAAGGGACTAGCGGACCAGATACGCAGTATTTT. Amino acids: CASSQGTSGPDTQYF.

The CDR3 coding sequence is TGTGCCAGCGGGGGGCACAGGATTAATGAAAAACTGTTTTTT. This translates into CASGGHRINEKLFF. This chain connects TRBV30 to TRBJ1-4, with D possibly being TRBD1 (6 bases). V was pared by 8 bases and J by 4 bases, with 17 bases between. CDR3 length: 14 amino acids. Germline assignment: CDR1 GTSNPN and CDR2 SVGIG (reference sequence).

The V gene is TRBV18, the J gene TRBJ2-1; TRBD2 matches 9 bases. The length of the CDR3 is 17 residues. Germline V gives CDR1 KGHSH, CDR2 LQKENI. Trimming cost V 5 bases and J 8 bases; bases outside gene matches: 16. CDR3 protein: CASSIPLLAGDSDEQFF. The CDR3 DNA follows: TGTGCCAGCTCAATCCCCCTTTTAGCGGGAGATTCCGATGAGCAGTTCTTC.

The chain uses TRBV7-6 and TRBJ2-5; 14 bases agree with TRBD2. Germline-derived CDR1 and CDR2 are SGHVS and FNYEAQ. Trimming took 5 bases from V and 6 from J; bases not matched to a gene: 11. This CDR3 has 17 residues. The CDR3 sequence is CASSPGGTSGSTKTQYF. CDR3 coding DNA: TGTGCCAGCAGCCCCGGGGGGACTAGCGGGAGCACTAAGACCCAGTACTTC. The whole variable domain, remainder taken from reference TRBV7-6 and TRBJ2-5, is GAGVSQSPRYKVTKRGQDVALRCDPISGHVSLYWYRQALGQGPEFLTYFNYEAQQDKSGLPNDRFSAERPEGSISTLTIQRTEQRDSAMYRCASSPGGTSGSTKTQYFGPGTRLLVL.

V and J are TRBV9 and TRBJ2-5; D is perhaps TRBD1 or TRBD2 (6 bases each). Looked up from germline, CDR1 is SGDLS and CDR2 is YYNGEE. CDR3 size: 15 residues. Deletions cut 0 bases from V and 5 bases from J, with 14 bases between. CDR3 nucleotide sequence: TGTGCCAGCAGCGTAGAGGGGGGCCAGGGGGAGACCCAGTACTTC. Its protein is CASSVEGGQGETQYF.

The chain couples TRBV2 to TRBJ2-3; 8 nucleotides match TRBD2. CDR1 and CDR2 from the germline V gene are SNHLY and FYNNEI. The CDR3 has 14 amino acids. With 7 bases clipped from V and 0 bases from J, the junction kept 3 bases outside the gene matches. CDR3 bases: TGTGCCAGCAAAACTAGCGGAAGCACAGATACGCAGTATTTT. This encodes CASKTSGSTDTQYF.

This chain uses TRBV6-1 with TRBJ1-6, with TRBD1 matching over 7 bases. The trim removed 3 bases at V and 10 bases at J, leaving 9 bases unmatched. This CDR3 spans 15 amino acids. From germline, CDR1 is MNHNS and CDR2 SASEGT. CDR3 loop: CASSDRTGEGSPLHF. In DNA, the CDR3 is TGTGCCAGCAGTGACCGGACAGGCGAGGGATCACCCCTCCACTTT.

The J gene is TRBJ2-6, the V gene TRBV5-1; D is undetermined. The germline CDR1 and CDR2 sequences are SGHRS and YFSETQ. The V gene lost 0 bases and the J gene lost 0 bases, with 10 bases spanning the gap. CDR3 length equals 17 residues. CDR3 DNA sequence: TGCGCCAGCAGCTTGGGGACGGGCGCCTCTGGGGCCAACGTCCTGACTTTC. It yields the protein CASSLGTGASGANVLTF.

The CDR3 sequence is CASSHTTGSGNTIYF. The CDR3 DNA is TGCGCCAGCAGCCATACGACAGGCTCTGGAAACACCATATATTTT. The rearrangement uses TRBV4-3 and TRBJ1-3, with D perhaps matching TRBD1 (6 bases). V was clipped by 3 bases and J by 0 bases, with 9 bases between them. This CDR3 comprises 15 residues. Germline lookup yields CDR1 LGHNA and CDR2 YSLEER.

The rearrangement uses TRBV4-1 and TRBJ2-1; TRBD2 might be the D (6 bases). V was pared by 0 bases and J by 0 bases, with 12 bases between. CDR1 and CDR2 (germline): MGHRA, YSYEKL. The CDR3 consists of 17 residues. The CDR3 DNA reads TGCGCCAGCAGCCAAGATAACGAGCGGGTCTCCTACAATGAGCAGTTCTTC. This translates into CASSQDNERVSYNEQFF.

V and J are TRBV7-8 and TRBJ1-2; D is undetermined. CDR3 length equals 15 residues. Trimming shortened V by 6 bases and J by 4 bases, and 18 bases separated the two germline ends. Per germline, CDR1 SGHVS and CDR2 FQNEAQ. The CDR3 bases are TGTGCCAGCAGTCCCCGGGTCGGGCCAGTCTATGGCTACACCTTC. Amino acid sequence: CASSPRVGPVYGYTF.

The chain combines TRBV12-5 with TRBJ1-6, with a weak D call TRBD1 (6 bases). CDR1 and CDR2 (germline): LGHNT, FRNRAP. This CDR3 has 12 amino acids. Trimming removed 9 bases at V and 5 bases at J, with 8 bases between. The CDR3 DNA reads as TGTGCTAGCGGACAGCATAATTCACCCCTCCACTTT. This codes for CASGQHNSPLHF. The whole variable domain, remainder taken from reference TRBV12-5 and TRBJ1-6, is DARVTQTPRHKVTEMGQEVTMRCQPILGHNTVFWYRQTMMQGLELLAYFRNRAPLDDSGMPKDRFSAEMPDATLATLKIQPSEPRDSAVYFCASGQHNSPLHFGNGTRLTVT.